This T cell receptor beta chain was found in a study of OX40 agonist ivuxolimab in advanced cancers. The table came from immunoSEQ multiplex PCR; TCRdb's copy has only in-frame clones and leaves some out. The table lists nearly 3,000 clones, around 78% of them singletons, with less than 20% in the top ten. The germline V gene has CDR1 SEHNR and CDR2 FQNEAQ (reference sequence). V shed 3 bases and J shed 2 bases, with 9 bases lying between them. The CDR3 is 14 residues long. The sequences come from CD4+ or CD8+ T cells sorted from blood, collected in a trial of the OX40 agonist ivuxolimab. V is TRBV7-9 and J is TRBJ2-3; tentatively, D is TRBD1 (5 bases). The sequence derives from an adult with an advanced solid tumor such as melanoma, head and neck, liver or kidney cancer. CDR3 residues: CASSLDMTTDTQYF. Here the CDR3 DNA reads TGTGCCAGCAGCTTGGACATGACCACAGATACGCAGTATTTT.